The 25 T cell receptor beta chains in this list originate from one sample, sequenced in a study of T cells in localized non-small cell lung cancer. Clones were sequenced by immunoSEQ multiplex PCR, and TCRdb holds only the in-frame ones, with some missing. Among about 43,000 clones listed, roughly 91% were seen once. This specimen consisted of PBMCs, obtained before any cancer treatment. These receptors came from a woman aged 40 to 75 with stage II lung adenocarcinoma.

V usage is TRBV21-1 and J usage is TRBJ1-4. TRBV21-1 is classified as a pseudogene. The CDR3 has 19 amino acids. For the CDR3, the DNA is TGTGCCATCTCCCTTTTCTGCGGGATATATTACCTGGGAGAGGAAAAACTGTTTTTT. Amino acid sequence: CAISLFCGIYYLGEEKLFF.

The V and J genes are TRBV5-6 and TRBJ2-7; 7 nucleotides match TRBD1. The CDR3 contains 15 residues. Germline CDR1 and CDR2: SGHDT and YYEEEE. The junction had 5 bases not matched to a gene; V was cut back by 0 bases and J by 2 bases. CDR3 in amino acids: CASSLGQGLTYEQYF. Here the CDR3 DNA reads TGTGCCAGCAGCTTGGGACAGGGCCTAACCTACGAGCAGTACTTC.

The chain links TRBV19 to TRBJ1-2; TRBD1 might be the D (5 bases). CDR3 length: 13 residues. Germline V lookup: CDR1 LNHDA, CDR2 SQIVND (reference sequence). The germline V and J ends were trimmed by 10 bases and 0 bases, with 12 bases remaining between them. The CDR3 nucleotides are TGTGCCACTAACGACAGAGCTAACTATGGCTACACCTTC. This codes for CATNDRANYGYTF.

This clone was seen once. The chain employs TRBV19 and TRBJ2-1; possibly TRBD2 for D (6 bases). The V and J ends lost 6 bases and 13 bases respectively, with 19 bases between them. This CDR3 is 13 amino acids long. Per germline, CDR1 LNHDA and CDR2 SQIVND (reference sequence). CDR3 residues: CASRKSRDSEQFF. In nucleotides, the CDR3 is TGTGCCAGTAGGAAAAGCCGGGACTCAGAACAGTTCTTC. The full variable domain, its missing parts supplied by reference TRBV19 and TRBJ2-1, is DGGITQSPKYLFRKEGQNVTLSCEQNLNHDAMYWYRQDPGQGLRLIYYSQIVNDFQKGDIAEGYSVSREKKESFPLTVTSAQKNPTAFYLCASRKSRDSEQFFGPGTRLTVL.

The CDR3 DNA sequence: TGTGCCAGCAAATTTGGAGCAACTAATGAAAAACTGTTTTTT. Protein: CASKFGATNEKLFF. The V gene is TRBV6-5, the J gene TRBJ1-4; D gene ambiguous. The CDR3 totals 14 residues. CDR1 MNHEY and CDR2 SVGAGI come from the germline V gene. The ends were cut back, 7 bases at V and 0 bases at J, with 9 bases in the middle.

V gene TRBV11-2 combines with J gene TRBJ1-2, with TRBD1 as a possible D gene (5 bases). CDR1 SGHAT and CDR2 FQNNGV come from the germline V gene. V was pared by 5 bases and J by 0 bases, with 7 bases between. This CDR3 is 13 amino acids long. CDR3 region: CASSQGTNYGYTF. CDR3 sequence (DNA): TGTGCCAGCAGCCAGGGAACTAACTATGGCTACACCTTC.

This chain connects TRBV2 to TRBJ1-3; 8 nucleotides align to TRBD1. This CDR3 is 15 amino acids long. J was trimmed by 4 bases and V by 2 bases; bases with no gene match: 4. Germline V gives CDR1 SNHLY, CDR2 FYNNEI. The CDR3 DNA follows: TGTGCCAGCAGTGAACCCCGGACAGGGGGAAACACCATATATTTT. Translating gives CASSEPRTGGNTIYF.

The chain is built from TRBV7-9 and TRBJ1-2; TRBD1 matches at 10 bases. V lost 5 bases to trimming and J lost 3 bases; unmatched junction nucleotides: 12. This CDR3 region has 17 residues. The germline CDR1 and CDR2 sequences are SEHNR and FQNEAQ (reference sequence). CDR3 sequence (DNA): TGTGCCAGCAGCCCGGGACAGGGGACTTCGAAGGACTATGGCTACACCTTC. Protein: CASSPGQGTSKDYGYTF.

V usage is TRBV5-1 and J usage is TRBJ2-5, with TRBD2 as a possible D gene (5 bases). The CDR3 contains 14 residues. Germline values: CDR1 SGHRS, CDR2 YFSETQ. Trimming shortened V by 0 bases and J by 5 bases, and 11 bases separated the two germline ends. The CDR3 here is CASSLDPGRETQYF. The CDR3 nucleotides read TGCGCCAGCAGCTTGGACCCGGGAAGGGAGACCCAGTACTTC.

This sequence joins TRBV19 and TRBJ2-1, with 10 positions matching TRBD2. The CDR3 extends over 15 amino acids. The germline gives CDR1 LNHDA, CDR2 SQIVND (reference sequence). V was clipped by 8 bases and J by 7 bases; unmatched bases: 11. CDR3 coding DNA: TGTGCCAGTGGGGGTCCGGGACTAGCGATTAATGAGCAGTTCTTC. Protein product: CASGGPGLAINEQFF.

V is TRBV9 and J is TRBJ2-7; D is undetermined. Deletions cut 4 bases from V and 1 base from J, with 6 bases between. Germline assignment: CDR1 SGDLS and CDR2 YYNGEE. The CDR3 runs to 12 residues. The CDR3 region is CASSPSSYEQYF. The CDR3 DNA reads TGTGCCAGCAGCCCCTCGTCCTACGAGCAGTACTTC.

The V call is TRBV2, the J call TRBJ2-3, with 12 bases aligning to TRBD2. Germline values: CDR1 SNHLY, CDR2 FYNNEI. The V gene end was trimmed by 3 bases and the J gene end by 5 bases; junction bases not matched to a gene: 12. This CDR3 region has 18 residues. DNA of the CDR3: TGTGCCAGCAGTGAGGGCTCTAGCGGGGGGGCCCAGAAAGATACGCAGTATTTT. It is translated as CASSEGSSGGAQKDTQYF.

As DNA, the CDR3 is TGTGCCAGCAGTTTAGGGGGAACCCAAGAGACCCAGTACTTC. This gives the protein CASSLGGTQETQYF. The J gene is TRBJ2-5, the V gene TRBV28; the D call may be TRBD1 or TRBD2 (5 bases each). The CDR3 spans 14 residues. Trimming cost V 2 bases and J 1 base, with 8 bases left between them. Germline assignment: CDR1 MDHEN and CDR2 SYDVKM.

The V gene is TRBV28, the J gene TRBJ2-7, with D maybe TRBD1 (6 bases). CDR1 MDHEN and CDR2 SYDVKM come from the germline V gene. Trimming shortened V by 10 bases and J by 5 bases, and 15 bases separated the two germline ends. This CDR3 has 12 residues. The DNA of the CDR3 is TGTGCCACCCTACAGGGTGCCAACGAGCAGTACTTC. Translation gives CATLQGANEQYF. Full variable domain (remainder filled in from reference TRBV28 and TRBJ2-7): DVKVTQSSRYLVKRTGEKVFLECVQDMDHENMFWYRQDPGLGLRLIYFSYDVKMKEKGDIPEGYSVSREKKERFSLILESASTNQTSMYLCATLQGANEQYFGPGTRLTVT.

The chain's CDR3 is CASSRTSGFQETQYF. The CDR3 DNA reads as TGTGCCAGCAGCCGGACTAGCGGGTTTCAAGAGACCCAGTACTTC. The V and J genes are TRBV11-2 and TRBJ2-5; 11 bases agree with TRBD2. Trimming removed 5 bases from V and 2 bases from J; junction bases left unmatched: 4. Germline V gives CDR1 SGHAT, CDR2 FQNNGV. The CDR3 totals 15 residues.

This clone has just a few counts. The rearrangement links TRBV7-2 to TRBJ1-3; 7 bases fit TRBD1. J gave up 3 bases and V 5 bases, and 10 bases lay outside the gene matches. The CDR3 spans 16 residues. CDR1 is SGHTA and CDR2 is FQGNSA in the germline V gene. CDR3 amino acids: CASSPTQDRVGNTIYF. In DNA form, the CDR3 reads TGTGCCAGCAGCCCCACCCAAGACAGGGTTGGAAACACCATATATTTT.

The chain employs TRBV28 and TRBJ1-2, with D hard to call. The germline CDR1 and CDR2 sequences are MDHEN and SYDVKM. Trimming shortened V by 1 base and J by 6 bases, and 6 bases separated the two germline ends. This CDR3 contains 12 residues. The CDR3 DNA reads TGTGCCAGCAGTTTATTCGTCGATGGCTACACCTTC. Translating it yields CASSLFVDGYTF.

V usage is TRBV6-5 and J usage is TRBJ1-1; D is undetermined. Per the germline V gene, CDR1 is MNHEY and CDR2 is SVGAGI. The CDR3 is 13 residues long. Trimming stripped 2 bases from V and 8 bases from J, with 12 bases between. In DNA form, the CDR3 reads TGTGCCAGCAGTTACACCGACCTAGCCGAAGCTTTCTTT. Residues: CASSYTDLAEAFF.

J is TRBJ2-3 and V is TRBV5-8, with TRBD1 identical over 7 bases. Germline trimming cut 0 bases from V and 6 bases from J; bases unmatched to any gene: 7. CDR1 is SGHTS, CDR2 YDEGEE, per germline. This CDR3 region has 15 residues. The CDR3 reads CASSLAGRGLDTQYF. CDR3 DNA sequence: TGTGCCAGCAGCTTGGCCGGAAGGGGGCTGGATACGCAGTATTTT.

The chain carries TRBV10-1 and TRBJ2-3; the D is unclear. Germline V CDR1 and CDR2: WNHNN, SYGVQD (reference sequence). V lost 2 bases to trimming and J lost 2 bases, with 8 bases between them. The CDR3 has 14 amino acids. CDR3 loop: CASSEGMDTDTQYF. DNA of the CDR3: TGCGCCAGCAGTGAGGGCATGGACACAGATACGCAGTATTTT.

The rearrangement uses TRBV6-1 and TRBJ1-5; 8 positions agree with TRBD1. The germline gives CDR1 MNHNS, CDR2 SASEGT. The CDR3 spans 15 residues. Unmatched junction bases numbered 7, after V lost 3 bases and J lost 6 bases. The CDR3 spells CASSEQQGVGQPQHF. CDR3 coding DNA: TGTGCCAGCAGTGAGCAACAGGGGGTCGGTCAGCCCCAGCATTTT.

This chain joins TRBV25-1 and TRBJ2-5, with 8 nucleotides matching TRBD1. Germline loops: CDR1 MGHDK, CDR2 SYGVNS. The length of the CDR3 is 14 residues. The trim removed 4 bases at V and 5 bases at J, leaving 6 bases unmatched. The CDR3 nucleotides are TGTGCCAGCAGTGCAGCCAGGGGGCGGGAGACCCAGTACTTC. It specifies CASSAARGRETQYF.

By frequency in the sample, this clone is medium-sized. The genes are TRBV6-5 and TRBJ1-2; D might be TRBD1 (5 bases). Germline V gene data show CDR1 as MNHEY and CDR2 as SVGAGI. The ends were cut back, 6 bases at V and 4 bases at J, with 18 bases in the middle. This CDR3 is built from 15 residues. CDR3 in amino acids: CASSLQAGSVYGYTF. The CDR3 DNA reads as TGTGCCAGCAGCCTACAGGCGGGCAGCGTCTATGGCTACACCTTC.

The chain employs TRBV28 and TRBJ1-2, with 8 bases that match TRBD1. The ends lost 4 bases at V and 4 bases at J; junction bases unmatched: 11. The germline V gene encodes CDR1 MDHEN and CDR2 SYDVKM. The CDR3 runs 16 residues. CDR3 DNA sequence: TGTGCCAGCAGTTGGGGCGGGACAGGCGATCCCTATGGCTACACCTTC. As protein: CASSWGGTGDPYGYTF.

V usage is TRBV6-1 and J usage is TRBJ1-4; 7 nucleotides line up with TRBD1. V lost 7 bases, J lost 7 bases, and 3 bases stayed unmatched. The CDR3 length is 12 residues. Germline V gene sequence: CDR1 MNHNS, CDR2 SASEGT. The CDR3 DNA reads as TGTGCCAGCAAAGACAGGGTTGAAAAACTGTTTTTT. Its protein is CASKDRVEKLFF.